This entry concerns a single T cell receptor beta chain. Using immunoSEQ multiplex PCR, the repertoire was profiled, and TCRdb retains in-frame clones only, with some absent. The top ten clones hold about 8.6% of a sample with 270,000 or so clones, approximately 86% of them seen once. This sample stems from a study of blood T cell repertoires in COVID-19. The CDR3 is 14 residues long. Germline CDR1 reads SGHRS; CDR2 reads YFSETQ. V shed 3 bases and J shed 6 bases, with 15 bases lying between them. The origin of this receptor is a man aged 40-49 years with active or convalescent COVID-19. Sequenced: peripheral blood. J is TRBJ1-2 and V is TRBV5-1; TRBD1 is a possible D gene (6 bases). The CDR3 bases are TGCGCCAGCAGCTCGGTACAGGGTATTGATGGCTACACCTTC. It yields the protein CASSSVQGIDGYTF.